This T cell receptor beta chain derives from a study of T-cell memory formation after mild COVID-19. Findings and limits, study-wide: Still unconfirmed is whether the second-wave clones peaking on day 37 recognized SARS-CoV-2. The finding that pre-infection memory included some responding clones suggested that cross-reactive memory joined.

The junction had 9 bases not matched to a gene; V was cut back by 8 bases and J by 7 bases. Germline values: CDR1 SEHNR, CDR2 FQNEAQ (reference sequence). CDR3 length: 14 residues. Turning to this clonotype: Its specificity is unknown.

Using its own MiXCR run on the 5' RACE reads, TCRdb lists one record per CDR3 protein. This sample has 400,000 or so distinct CDR3 sequences, with 20% found just once. The receptor was derived from an adult woman who had mild COVID-19 (a few samples of this study predate the infection). Cell type and time point are not known. The material sequenced was PBMCs or a T cell subset sorted from them (not recorded which). V and J are TRBV7-9 and TRBJ2-5, with 11 bases that match TRBD1. CDR3 DNA: TGTGCCAGCGGATCCCAGGGACAGGGGGTGACCCAGTACTTC. Protein product: CASGSQGQGVTQYF.